The TCR beta chain under discussion was sequenced for a study of blood T cell repertoires in COVID-19 (dated by TCRdb to the early 2020s). A note on the overall study: Samples covering the acute and convalescent phases of COVID-19 were provided by collaborators in the United States, Italy and Spain. The prospective study material was composed of cDNA or gDNA derived from T cells, B-cell-depleted T cells, or PBMCs. Deeply sampled blood TCRbeta repertoires from subjects exposed to, actively infected with, or recovered from COVID-19 were included in the dataset. The repertoires were released in a freely available public database meant as a resource for research on the immune response to SARS-CoV-2. The samples were drawn from two sources: the first 160 participants of the ongoing ImmuneRACE study, and 1,200 or so subjects contributed by 6 global collaborators. Sample metadata almost always included a de-identified subject ID, COVID-19 status, age in years and sex. Where available, HLA class I and class II types were taken from metadata supplied by the sample provider and were not determined by assay-based typing.

Its CDR3 holds 15 amino acids, cysteine through phenylalanine. Left in the record is the CDR3 DNA by itself, 45 bases read in frame from the first base. Looking up the germline V gene (reference sequence) yields CDR1 SSHAT and CDR2 FNYEAQ. A note on this clone: No cognate antigen has been identified for it. The junction departs from germline at one end; a sequencing error may be responsible.

The immunoSEQ Assay, a bias-controlled multiplex PCR, was used to amplify TCRbeta CDR3 regions from genomic DNA. The source study handled its data this way. The number of nucleated cells in each sample was estimated by amplification of reference gene primers within the assay. Sequence reads were collapsed and filtered to measure the absolute abundance of every unique TCRbeta CDR3 rearrangement. For each sample, productive Simpson clonality was calculated by taking the square root of Simpson's diversity index across productive rearrangements. TCRdb took over this immuneACCESS table, retaining in-frame rearrangements with V and J assigned. Such tables are incomplete; in checked studies, under half of the missing clones stem from an unresolved V gene, and the remainder is unexplained. The V and J calls and the clone size are those of that table, but D and trimming were determined from the DNA. The sample includes roughly 500,000 clones, with approximately 87% observed a single time. Of the sample, 1.5% to 2% falls within the top ten clones.

In the prospective study, participants were about 18 to 89 years old, resided in about 25 geographic areas of the United States, and were enrolled through a virtual design. In the prospective study, participants were assigned to cohorts based on the clinical history participants reported in a screening survey and a study questionnaire. Recovered participants in ImmuneRACE Cohort 3 were defined as having two consecutive negative NP/OP PCR tests, clearance from a healthcare professional, or resolution of symptoms. Mobile phlebotomists in the prospective study collected whole blood, serum and a nasopharyngeal or oropharyngeal swab from every participant. Over a roughly 2-month period, participants in the prospective study had the option of providing additional blood draws and questionnaires. Blood samples from the prospective study were shipped frozen or at room temperature prior to DNA extraction.

Results the study describes overall, beyond this receptor: The quantity of clinical and demographic metadata differed by source and by participant and was supplied without curation.

The sequence joins TRBV7-7 to TRBJ2-1, with TRBD2 matching 13 junction bases. The material sequenced was PBMCs or T cells enriched from blood (not recorded which). This receptor was obtained from a woman between 35 and 50 years old who had recovered from COVID-19. Read as DNA, the sequence is TGTGCTAGCAGCCGGACTAGCGGGAGTTACAATGAGCAGTTCTTC. This codes for CASSRTSGSYNEQFF. When the CDR3 is completed using the reference TRBV7-7 and TRBJ2-1 genes on either side, the full variable domain is GAGVSQSPRYKVTKRGQDVTLRCDPISSHATLYWYQQALGQGPEFLTYFNYEAQPDKSGLPSDRFSAERPEGSISTLTIQRTEQRDSAMYRCASSRTSGSYNEQFFGPGTRLTVL.